This TCR beta chain is drawn from a study of blood T cell repertoires in COVID-19 (dated by TCRdb to the early 2020s). As for the study more broadly: Collaborator samples came from the United States, Italy and Spain and covered acute and convalescent phases of COVID-19. Subjects who had been exposed to COVID-19, were actively infected with it, or had recovered from it provided the deeply sampled blood TCRbeta repertoires that made up the dataset. The repertoires were released in a freely available public database intended as a resource for research on the immune response to SARS-CoV-2. Samples came from the ongoing ImmuneRACE study (first 160 participants) plus 1,254 subjects from 6 global collaborators. The prospective study material was composed of cDNA or gDNA derived from T cells, B-cell-depleted T cells, or PBMCs. A de-identified subject ID, COVID-19 status, age in years and sex were almost always included in the sample metadata. HLA class I and class II types, where available, came from metadata supplied by the sample provider rather than from assay-based typing.

V and J lose 4 bases and 5 bases, and a span of 14 bases separates them. CDR1 and CDR2 are drawn from the germline V gene (reference sequence): LGHDT, YNNKEL. Spanning cysteine to phenylalanine, the CDR3 consists of 14 amino acids. Only CDR3 DNA remains: 42 bases, in frame from the first base. General conclusions and limits of the study: The quantity of clinical and demographic metadata differed by source and by participant and was supplied without curation.

Concerning this clone itself: Its specific antigen is unknown. The input lacks base qualities; no much larger clone sits a single base away.

The collaborating institutions used their own protocols to collect whole blood in K2EDTA tubes. For TCRbeta analysis, collaborator samples were shipped as frozen whole blood, as isolated PBMCs, or as DNA extracted from either sample type. TCRbeta CDR3 regions were amplified from genomic DNA by means of the immunoSEQ Assay, a bias-controlled multiplex PCR. The study's processing was this. Within the assay, amplification of reference gene primers was used to estimate how many nucleated cells each sample contained. To quantify the absolute abundance of each unique TCRbeta CDR3 rearrangement, sequence reads were collapsed and filtered. For each sample, productive Simpson clonality was calculated as the square root of Simpson's diversity index over productive rearrangements. TCRdb's version of the immuneACCESS table is confined to in-frame rearrangements and falls short of the full clone set. An unresolved V gene accounts for under half of the shortfall where checked; the remainder is of unknown origin. The DNA gave D and trimming, while V, J and clone size come from that table. For this sample the table gives 140,000 or so clones, of which roughly 90% were detected only once. 1.5% to 2% of the sample lies in the top ten.

The sequencing input was peripheral blood. In this chain, TRBV3-1 (or the pseudogene TRBV3-2) is recombined with TRBJ1-2, and perhaps TRBD1 as D gene, on 5 matching bases. The clonotype originates from a man between 65 and 80 years old with acute or convalescent COVID-19. The CDR3 loop reads CASSPTDRLYGYTF. DNA sequence: TGTGCCAGCAGCCCTACTGACAGACTTTATGGCTACACCTTC.